This record covers a single T cell receptor (beta chain). No antigen is known for it. Primers for the PCR totalled 60 Vbeta and 13 Jbeta. Assay used: immunoSEQ multiplex PCR; TCRdb lists only in-frame clones, some missing. Counted here are some 74,000 clones, over 50% occurring once; the ten biggest clones make up less than 25%. The data derive from a study of cytomegalovirus exposure and HLA in healthy donors. CDR1 is SNHLY, CDR2 FYNNEI, per germline. This CDR3 region has 12 residues. Trimming stripped 7 bases from V and 7 bases from J, with 13 bases between. Study-level findings and limits: It was approximately 150 TCR beta chains that were listed as cytomegalovirus-associated. Among the sequence variants, a highly shared cluster was likely an artifact of sequencing. Previous analysis showed most TCR beta V segments were productive about 87% or about 30% of the time.

This sequence originates from a man aged 40-49 years in good health and CMV-seropositive. The gene calls are TRBV2 and TRBJ1-1; perhaps TRBD1 as D (5 bases). Sequenced input: PBMCs. CDR3 region: CASNQGRFEAFF. In DNA form, the CDR3 reads TGTGCCAGCAATCAGGGTCGGTTTGAAGCTTTCTTT.